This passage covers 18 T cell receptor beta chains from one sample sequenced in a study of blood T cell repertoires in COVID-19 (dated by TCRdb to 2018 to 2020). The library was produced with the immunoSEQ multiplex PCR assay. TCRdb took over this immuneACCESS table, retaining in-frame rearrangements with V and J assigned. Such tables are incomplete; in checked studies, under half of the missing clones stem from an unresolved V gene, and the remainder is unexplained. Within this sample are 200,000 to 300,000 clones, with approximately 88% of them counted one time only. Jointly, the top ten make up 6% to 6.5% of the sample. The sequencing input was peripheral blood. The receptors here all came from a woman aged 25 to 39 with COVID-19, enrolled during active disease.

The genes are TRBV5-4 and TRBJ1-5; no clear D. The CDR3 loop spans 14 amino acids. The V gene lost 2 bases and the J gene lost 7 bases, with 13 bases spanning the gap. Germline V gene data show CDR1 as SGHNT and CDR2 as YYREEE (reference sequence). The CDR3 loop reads CASSLAGSGQPQHF. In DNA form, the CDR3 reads TGTGCCAGCAGCTTAGCGGGGTCCGGGCAGCCCCAGCATTTT.

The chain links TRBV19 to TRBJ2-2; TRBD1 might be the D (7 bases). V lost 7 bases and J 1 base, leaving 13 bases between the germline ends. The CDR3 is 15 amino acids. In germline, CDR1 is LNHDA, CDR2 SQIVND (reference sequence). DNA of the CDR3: TGTGCCAGTATGCAGGGGGGTCTGAACACCGGGGAGCTGTTTTTT. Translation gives CASMQGGLNTGELFF.

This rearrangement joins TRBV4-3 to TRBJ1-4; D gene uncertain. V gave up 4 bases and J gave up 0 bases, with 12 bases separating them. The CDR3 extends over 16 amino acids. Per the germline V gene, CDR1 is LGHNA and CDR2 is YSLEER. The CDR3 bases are TGCGCCAGCAGCCCGAGGCGGGCTGCAACTAATGAAAAACTGTTTTTT. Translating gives CASSPRRAATNEKLFF.

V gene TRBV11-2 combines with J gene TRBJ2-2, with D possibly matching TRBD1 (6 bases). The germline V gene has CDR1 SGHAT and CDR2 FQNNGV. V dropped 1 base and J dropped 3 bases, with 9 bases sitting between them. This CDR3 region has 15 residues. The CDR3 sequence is CASSLGAGDTGELFF. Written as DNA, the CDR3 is TGTGCCAGCAGCTTAGGGGCAGGGGACACCGGGGAGCTGTTTTTT.

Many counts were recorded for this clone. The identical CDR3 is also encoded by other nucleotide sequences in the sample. This CDR3 reads CASSEGGGNQPQHF. The DNA for the CDR3 is TGTGCCAGCAGTGAAGGAGGTGGCAATCAGCCCCAGCATTTT. The V and J genes are TRBV6-1 and TRBJ1-5, with no clear D. CDR3 length equals 14 residues. V was clipped by 1 base and J by 2 bases, with 6 bases between them. CDR1 and CDR2 from the germline V gene are MNHNS and SASEGT.

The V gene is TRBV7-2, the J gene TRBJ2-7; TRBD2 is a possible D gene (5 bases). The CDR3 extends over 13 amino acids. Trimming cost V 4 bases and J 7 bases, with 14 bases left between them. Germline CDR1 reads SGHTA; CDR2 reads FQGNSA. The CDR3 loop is CASSSSTPGEQYF. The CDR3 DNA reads TGTGCCAGCAGCTCATCAACCCCGGGGGAGCAGTACTTC.

CDR3 sequence: CASSYTWTGNNSPLHF. The CDR3 nucleotides read TGTGCCAGCAGTTATACCTGGACAGGGAATAATTCACCCCTCCACTTT. This chain connects TRBV6-5 to TRBJ1-6; 8 positions agree with TRBD1. CDR1 is MNHEY, CDR2 SVGAGI, per germline. The CDR3 has 16 amino acids. With 3 bases clipped from V and 5 bases from J, the junction kept 6 bases outside the gene matches.

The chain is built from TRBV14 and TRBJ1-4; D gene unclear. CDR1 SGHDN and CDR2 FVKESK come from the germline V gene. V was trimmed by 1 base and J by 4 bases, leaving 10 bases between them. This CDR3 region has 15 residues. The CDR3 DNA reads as TGTGCCAGCAGCCAAGCTAGAGGGCGTAATGAAAAACTGTTTTTT. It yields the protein CASSQARGRNEKLFF.

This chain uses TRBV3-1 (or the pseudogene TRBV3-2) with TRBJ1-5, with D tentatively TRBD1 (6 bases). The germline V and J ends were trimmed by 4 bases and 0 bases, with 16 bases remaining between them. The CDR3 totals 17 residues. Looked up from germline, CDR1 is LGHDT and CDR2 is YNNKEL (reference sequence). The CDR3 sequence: CASSRRPTGNSNQPQHF. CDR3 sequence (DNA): TGTGCCAGCAGCCGACGCCCGACAGGCAATAGCAATCAGCCCCAGCATTTT.

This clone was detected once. This chain's CDR3 is CASSARLSSGNYEQYV. CDR3 DNA sequence: TGCGCCAGCAGCGCTAGATTGAGTAGCGGCAACTACGAGCAGTACGTC. The V gene is TRBV4-1, the J gene TRBJ2-7, with D perhaps TRBD2 (6 bases). Germline-derived CDR1 and CDR2 are MGHRA and YSYEKL. The CDR3 loop spans 16 amino acids. Trimming cost V 5 bases and J 3 bases, with 20 bases left between them.

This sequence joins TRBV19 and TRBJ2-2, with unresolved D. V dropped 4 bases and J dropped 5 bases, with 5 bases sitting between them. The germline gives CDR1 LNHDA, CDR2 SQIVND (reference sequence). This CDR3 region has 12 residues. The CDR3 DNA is TGTGCCAGTAGTACTTTTACCGGGGAGCTGTTTTTT. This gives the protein CASSTFTGELFF.

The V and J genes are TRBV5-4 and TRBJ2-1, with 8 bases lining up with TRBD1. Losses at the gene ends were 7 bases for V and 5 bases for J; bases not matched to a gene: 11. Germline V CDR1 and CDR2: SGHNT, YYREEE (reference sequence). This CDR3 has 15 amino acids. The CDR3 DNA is TGTGCCAGCTTTAGGGGCGACAGGGGCGACAATGAGCAGTTCTTC. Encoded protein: CASFRGDRGDNEQFF.

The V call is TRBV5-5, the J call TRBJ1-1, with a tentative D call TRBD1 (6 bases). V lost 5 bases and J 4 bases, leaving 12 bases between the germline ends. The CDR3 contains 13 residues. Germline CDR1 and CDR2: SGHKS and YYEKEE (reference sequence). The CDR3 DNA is TGTGCCAGCAGAACAGGGTATATCACTGAAGCTTTCTTT. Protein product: CASRTGYITEAFF.

The CDR3 loop reads CASSLGQGAGELFF. Written as DNA, the CDR3 is TGTGCCAGCAGCTTGGGACAGGGGGCCGGGGAGCTGTTTTTT. The V call is TRBV11-3, the J call TRBJ2-2, with 11 bases aligning to TRBD1. Germline values: CDR1 SGHNT, CDR2 YENEEA. The trim removed 3 bases at V and 6 bases at J, leaving 0 bases unmatched. The CDR3 consists of 14 residues.

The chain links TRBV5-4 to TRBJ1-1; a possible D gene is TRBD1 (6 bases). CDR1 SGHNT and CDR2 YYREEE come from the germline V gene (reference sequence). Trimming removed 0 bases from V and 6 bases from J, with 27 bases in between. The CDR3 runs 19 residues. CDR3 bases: TGTGCCAGCAGCTTGGGATCTCTTAGTACAGGGCTAAGAGGGGCTGAAGCTTTCTTT. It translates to CASSLGSLSTGLRGAEAFF.

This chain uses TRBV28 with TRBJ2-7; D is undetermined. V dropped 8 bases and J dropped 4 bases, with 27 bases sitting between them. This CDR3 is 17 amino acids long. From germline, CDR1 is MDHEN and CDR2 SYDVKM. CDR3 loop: CASSSIDGVLAPYEQYV. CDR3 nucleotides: TGTGCCAGCTCATCAATTGATGGTGTGTTAGCCCCATACGAGCAGTACGTC.

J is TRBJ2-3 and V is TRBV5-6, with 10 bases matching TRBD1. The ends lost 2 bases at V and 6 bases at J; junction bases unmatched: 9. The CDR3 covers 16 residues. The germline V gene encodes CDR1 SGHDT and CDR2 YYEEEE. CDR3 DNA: TGTGCCAGCAGCTTAAGGACAGGGGGTTTTTCGGATACGCAGTATTTT. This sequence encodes CASSLRTGGFSDTQYF.

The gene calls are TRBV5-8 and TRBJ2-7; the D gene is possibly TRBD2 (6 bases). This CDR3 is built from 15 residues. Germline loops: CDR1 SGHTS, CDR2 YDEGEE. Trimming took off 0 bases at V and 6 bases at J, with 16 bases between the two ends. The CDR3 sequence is CASSLAEAGRVEQYV. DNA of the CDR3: TGTGCCAGCAGCTTGGCCGAAGCGGGCCGGGTCGAGCAGTACGTC.